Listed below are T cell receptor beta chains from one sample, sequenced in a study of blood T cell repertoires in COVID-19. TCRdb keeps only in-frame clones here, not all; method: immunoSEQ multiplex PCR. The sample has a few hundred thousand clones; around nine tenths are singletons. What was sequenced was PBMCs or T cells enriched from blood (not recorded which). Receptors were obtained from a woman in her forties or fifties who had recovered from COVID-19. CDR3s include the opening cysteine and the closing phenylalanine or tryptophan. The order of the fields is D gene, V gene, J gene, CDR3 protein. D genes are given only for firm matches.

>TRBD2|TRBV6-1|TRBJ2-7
CASSEFSGTSGGEQYF
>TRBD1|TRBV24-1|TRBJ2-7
CATSESGTGFYEQYF
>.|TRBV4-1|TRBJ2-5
CASSQWGRGGGQETQYF
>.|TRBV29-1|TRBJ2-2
CSIPSHGNTGELFF
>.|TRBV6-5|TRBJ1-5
CASSYPMVDSNQPQHF
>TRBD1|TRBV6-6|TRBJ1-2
CASSPHEQGANYGYTF
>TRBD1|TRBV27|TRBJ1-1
CASSLSGTGVTEAFF
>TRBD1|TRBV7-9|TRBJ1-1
CASVQGVNTEAFF
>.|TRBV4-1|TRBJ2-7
CASSDISLASYYEQYF
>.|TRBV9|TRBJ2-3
CASSVGLAKLDTQYF
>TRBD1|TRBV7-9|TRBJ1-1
CASGRQGGEAFF
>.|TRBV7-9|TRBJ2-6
CASSRQVLSGANVLTF
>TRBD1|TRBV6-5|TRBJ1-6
CALRTGQDNSPLHF
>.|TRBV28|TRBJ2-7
CASTHGDGSYEQYF
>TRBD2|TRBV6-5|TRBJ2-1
CASSSTGLAGKRFF
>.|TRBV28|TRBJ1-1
CASSLIQDTFF
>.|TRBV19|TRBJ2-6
CASIGDGGANVLTF
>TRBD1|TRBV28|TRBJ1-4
CASSLAGQGDEKLFF
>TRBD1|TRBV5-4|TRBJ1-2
CASSSRQGTTTFNGYTF
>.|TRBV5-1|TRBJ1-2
CASSSGSVGYTF
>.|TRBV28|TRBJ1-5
CASMSPDYWPQHF
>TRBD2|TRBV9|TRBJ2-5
CASSVSASGQETQYF
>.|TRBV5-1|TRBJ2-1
CASSFGGANYNEQFF
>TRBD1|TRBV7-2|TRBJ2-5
CASSLTNRGRVETQYF